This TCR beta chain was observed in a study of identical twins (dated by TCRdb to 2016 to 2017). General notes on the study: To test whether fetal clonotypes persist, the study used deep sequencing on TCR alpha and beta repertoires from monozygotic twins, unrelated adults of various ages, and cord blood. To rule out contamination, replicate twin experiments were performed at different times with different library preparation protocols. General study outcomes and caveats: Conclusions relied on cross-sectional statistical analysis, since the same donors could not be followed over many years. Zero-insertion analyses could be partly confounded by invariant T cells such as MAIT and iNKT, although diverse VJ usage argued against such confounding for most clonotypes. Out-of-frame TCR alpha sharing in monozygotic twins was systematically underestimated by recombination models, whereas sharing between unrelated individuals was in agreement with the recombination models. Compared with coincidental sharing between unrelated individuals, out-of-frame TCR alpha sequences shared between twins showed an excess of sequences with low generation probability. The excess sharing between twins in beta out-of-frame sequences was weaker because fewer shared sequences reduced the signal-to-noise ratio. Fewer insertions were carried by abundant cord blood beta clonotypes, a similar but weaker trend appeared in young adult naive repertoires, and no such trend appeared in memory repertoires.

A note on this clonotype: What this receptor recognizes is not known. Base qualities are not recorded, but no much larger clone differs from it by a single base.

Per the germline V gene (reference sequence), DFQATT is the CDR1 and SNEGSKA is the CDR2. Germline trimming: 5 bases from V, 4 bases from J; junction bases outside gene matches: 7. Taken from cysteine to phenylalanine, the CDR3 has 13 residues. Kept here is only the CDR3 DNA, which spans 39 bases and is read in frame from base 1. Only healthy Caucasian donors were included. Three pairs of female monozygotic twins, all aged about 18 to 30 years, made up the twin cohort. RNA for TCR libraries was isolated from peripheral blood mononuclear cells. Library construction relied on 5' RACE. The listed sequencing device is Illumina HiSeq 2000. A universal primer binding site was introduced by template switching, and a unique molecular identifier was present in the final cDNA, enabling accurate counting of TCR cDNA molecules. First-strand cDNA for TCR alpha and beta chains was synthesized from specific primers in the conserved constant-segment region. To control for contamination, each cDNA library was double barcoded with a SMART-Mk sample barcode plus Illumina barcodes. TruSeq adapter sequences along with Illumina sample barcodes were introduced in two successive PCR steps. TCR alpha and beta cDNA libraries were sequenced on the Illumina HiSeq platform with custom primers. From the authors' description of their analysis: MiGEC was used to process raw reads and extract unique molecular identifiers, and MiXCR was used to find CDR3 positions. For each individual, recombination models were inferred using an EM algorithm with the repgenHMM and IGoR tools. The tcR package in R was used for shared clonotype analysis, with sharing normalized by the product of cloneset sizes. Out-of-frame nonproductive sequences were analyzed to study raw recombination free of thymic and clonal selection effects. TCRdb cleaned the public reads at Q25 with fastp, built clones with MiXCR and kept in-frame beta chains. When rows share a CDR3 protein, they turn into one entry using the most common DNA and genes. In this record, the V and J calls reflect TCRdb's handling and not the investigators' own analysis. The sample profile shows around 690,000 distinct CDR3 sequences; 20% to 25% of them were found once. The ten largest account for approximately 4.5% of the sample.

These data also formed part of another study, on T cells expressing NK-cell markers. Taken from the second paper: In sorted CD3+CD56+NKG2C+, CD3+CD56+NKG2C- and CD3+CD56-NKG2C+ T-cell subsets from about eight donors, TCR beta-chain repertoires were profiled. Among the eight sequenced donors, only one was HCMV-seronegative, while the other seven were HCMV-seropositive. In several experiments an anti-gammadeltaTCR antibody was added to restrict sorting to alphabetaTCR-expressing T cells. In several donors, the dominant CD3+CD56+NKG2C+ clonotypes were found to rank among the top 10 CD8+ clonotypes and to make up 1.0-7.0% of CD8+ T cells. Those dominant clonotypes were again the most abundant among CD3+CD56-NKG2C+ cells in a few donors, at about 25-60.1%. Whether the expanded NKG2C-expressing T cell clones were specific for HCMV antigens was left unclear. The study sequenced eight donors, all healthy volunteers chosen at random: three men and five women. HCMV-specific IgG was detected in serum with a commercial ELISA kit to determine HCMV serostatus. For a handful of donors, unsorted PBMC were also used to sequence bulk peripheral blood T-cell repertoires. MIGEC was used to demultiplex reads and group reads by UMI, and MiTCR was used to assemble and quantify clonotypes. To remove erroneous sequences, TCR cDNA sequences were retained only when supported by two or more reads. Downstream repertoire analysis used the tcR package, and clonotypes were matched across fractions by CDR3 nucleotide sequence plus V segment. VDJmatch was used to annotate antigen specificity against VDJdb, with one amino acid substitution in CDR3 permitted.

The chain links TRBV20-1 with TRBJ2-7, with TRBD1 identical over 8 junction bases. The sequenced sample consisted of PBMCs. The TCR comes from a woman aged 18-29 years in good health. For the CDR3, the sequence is CSASDRVLYEQYF. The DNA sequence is TGCAGTGCTTCGGACAGGGTTCTTTACGAGCAGTACTTC.